This is a list of T cell receptor beta chains from one sample in a study of blood T cell repertoires in COVID-19. Assay: immunoSEQ multiplex PCR; the TCRdb copy retains only in-frame clones and omits some. The table includes roughly 440,000 clones, 88% detected once. The sample taken for sequencing was peripheral blood. The source of these receptors is a woman between 45 and 65 years old with COVID-19, enrolled during active disease. The CDR3 runs from the conserved cysteine through the conserved F or W. A D gene is named only where the DNA matches it firmly. Clone sizes are given selectively: once, few, many, or a class where the clone is expanded.

clone_size: -
v_call: TRBV5-6
j_call: TRBJ1-1
d_call: TRBD1
cdr3_length: 14
cdr3_aa: CASSPGQGVVEAFF
cdr3_nt: TGTGCCAGCAGCCCGGGACAGGGAGTCGTTGAAGCTTTCTTT

clone_size: -
v_call: TRBV18
j_call: TRBJ1-3
d_call: -
cdr3_length: 16
cdr3_aa: CASFDPTGQYGNTIYF
cdr3_nt: TGTGCCAGCTTTGATCCCACAGGACAGTACGGAAACACCATATATTTT

clone_size: -
v_call: TRBV3-1/TRBV3-2
j_call: TRBJ2-7
d_call: TRBD2
cdr3_length: 15
cdr3_aa: CASSRFSGGGYEQYF
cdr3_nt: TGTGCCAGCAGCCGCTTTTCCGGGGGGGGATACGAGCAGTACTTC

clone_size: -
v_call: TRBV21-1
j_call: TRBJ1-2
d_call: -
cdr3_length: 13
cdr3_aa: CASSMVANYGYTF
cdr3_nt: TGTGCCAGCAGCATGGTAGCTAACTATGGCTACACCTTC

clone_size: -
v_call: TRBV28
j_call: TRBJ2-3
d_call: -
cdr3_length: 15
cdr3_aa: CASLLGGVSTDTQYF
cdr3_nt: TGTGCCAGCCTCCTGGGGGGAGTATCCACAGATACGCAGTATTTT

clone_size: -
v_call: TRBV11-2
j_call: TRBJ2-3
d_call: TRBD2
cdr3_length: 16
cdr3_aa: CASSLYSGGARDTQYF
cdr3_nt: TGTGCCAGCAGCTTATATAGCGGGGGGGCCAGAGATACGCAGTATTTT

clone_size: -
v_call: TRBV11-2
j_call: TRBJ2-1
d_call: TRBD2
cdr3_length: 13
cdr3_aa: CASTTYGGEEQFF
cdr3_nt: TGTGCCAGCACCACTTACGGGGGGGAGGAGCAGTTCTTC

clone_size: once
v_call: TRBV19
j_call: TRBJ2-1
d_call: TRBD1
cdr3_length: 15
cdr3_aa: CASSPRQGARNEQFF
cdr3_nt: TGTGCCAGTAGTCCGAGACAGGGGGCAAGAAATGAGCAGTTCTTC

clone_size: once
v_call: TRBV14
j_call: TRBJ2-6
d_call: -
cdr3_length: 16
cdr3_aa: CASSQDTGSGANVLTF
cdr3_nt: TGTGCCAGCAGCCAAGACACAGGGTCTGGGGCCAACGTCCTGACTTTC

clone_size: -
v_call: TRBV2
j_call: TRBJ2-3
d_call: TRBD1
cdr3_length: 15
cdr3_aa: CASSGGTGRTDTQYF
cdr3_nt: TGTGCCAGCAGTGGGGGGACAGGGCGCACAGATACGCAGTATTTT

clone_size: once
v_call: TRBV5-5
j_call: TRBJ1-5
d_call: -
cdr3_length: 14
cdr3_aa: CASSLGGANQPQHF
cdr3_nt: TGTGCCAGCAGTCTGGGGGGGGCCAATCAGCCCCAGCATTTT

clone_size: -
v_call: TRBV5-4
j_call: TRBJ2-3
d_call: TRBD2
cdr3_length: 15
cdr3_aa: CASRLAGGRTDTQYF
cdr3_nt: TGTGCCAGCAGGCTAGCGGGGGGACGCACAGATACGCAGTATTTT

clone_size: -
v_call: TRBV27
j_call: TRBJ1-5
d_call: -
cdr3_length: 16
cdr3_aa: CASSLGPQGSNQPQHF
cdr3_nt: TGTGCCAGCAGTTTAGGCCCACAGGGTAGCAATCAGCCCCAGCATTTT

clone_size: -
v_call: TRBV3-1/TRBV3-2
j_call: TRBJ2-6
d_call: -
cdr3_length: 15
cdr3_aa: CASSQTGRGANVLTF
cdr3_nt: TGTGCCAGCAGCCAAACGGGGAGAGGGGCCAACGTCCTGACTTTC

clone_size: -
v_call: TRBV20-1
j_call: TRBJ2-1
d_call: TRBD2
cdr3_length: 18
cdr3_aa: CSASGLAGGPSSYNEQFF
cdr3_nt: TGCAGTGCTAGTGGACTAGCGGGGGGCCCTAGCTCCTACAATGAGCAGTTCTTC

clone_size: -
v_call: TRBV9
j_call: TRBJ1-1
d_call: -
cdr3_length: 20
cdr3_aa: CASSGGIYTPRTDINTEAFF
cdr3_nt: TGTGCCAGCAGCGGAGGCATTTACACTCCCAGGACAGACATAAACACTGAAGCTTTCTTT

clone_size: -
v_call: TRBV19
j_call: TRBJ2-7
d_call: -
cdr3_length: 13
cdr3_aa: CASSIAVRYEQYF
cdr3_nt: TGTGCCAGTAGTATCGCGGTTCGATACGAGCAGTACTTC

clone_size: -
v_call: TRBV19
j_call: TRBJ1-5
d_call: -
cdr3_length: 15
cdr3_aa: CASDDGYRVSQPQHF
cdr3_nt: TGTGCCAGTGACGATGGTTACAGGGTAAGTCAGCCCCAGCATTTT

clone_size: -
v_call: TRBV19
j_call: TRBJ1-1
d_call: TRBD1
cdr3_length: 13
cdr3_aa: CASSDRVGTEAFF
cdr3_nt: TGTGCCAGTAGTGACAGGGTGGGCACTGAAGCTTTCTTT

clone_size: -
v_call: TRBV2
j_call: TRBJ2-6
d_call: TRBD1
cdr3_length: 16
cdr3_aa: CASELTGGSGANVLTF
cdr3_nt: TGTGCCAGCGAGTTAACAGGGGGCTCTGGGGCCAACGTCCTGACTTTC

clone_size: -
v_call: TRBV14
j_call: TRBJ2-3
d_call: -
cdr3_length: 14
cdr3_aa: CASSQGGDPDTQYF
cdr3_nt: TGTGCCAGCAGCCAAGGGGGGGATCCAGATACGCAGTATTTT

clone_size: -
v_call: TRBV6-5
j_call: TRBJ1-2
d_call: -
cdr3_length: 14
cdr3_aa: CASSLSSDSDGYTF
cdr3_nt: TGTGCCAGCAGTCTATCCTCGGACAGTGATGGCTACACCTTC

clone_size: -
v_call: TRBV5-1
j_call: TRBJ2-5
d_call: -
cdr3_length: 13
cdr3_aa: CASSHNTGETQYF
cdr3_nt: TGCGCCAGCAGCCATAATACGGGAGAGACCCAGTACTTC

clone_size: -
v_call: TRBV6-5
j_call: TRBJ1-1
d_call: -
cdr3_length: 13
cdr3_aa: CASTKGGITEAFF
cdr3_nt: TGTGCCAGCACTAAAGGGGGTATCACTGAAGCTTTCTTT

clone_size: -
v_call: TRBV7-2
j_call: TRBJ2-1
d_call: TRBD1
cdr3_length: 15
cdr3_aa: CASSSSGTGYNEQFF
cdr3_nt: TGTGCCAGCAGCTCCTCCGGGACAGGGTACAATGAGCAGTTCTTC

clone_size: -
v_call: TRBV6-2/TRBV6-3
j_call: TRBJ2-3
d_call: -
cdr3_length: 13
cdr3_aa: CASSGGSTDTQYF
cdr3_nt: TGTGCCAGCAGTGGGGGCTCGACAGATACGCAGTATTTT

clone_size: -
v_call: TRBV19
j_call: TRBJ2-1
d_call: -
cdr3_length: 12
cdr3_aa: CASSPQDNEQFF
cdr3_nt: TGTGCCAGTAGTCCCCAGGACAATGAGCAGTTCTTC

clone_size: -
v_call: TRBV19
j_call: TRBJ1-5
d_call: -
cdr3_length: 17
cdr3_aa: CASSIAQASILGQPQHF
cdr3_nt: TGTGCCAGTAGTATTGCACAGGCGTCGATTCTAGGACAGCCCCAGCATTTT

clone_size: -
v_call: TRBV11-3
j_call: TRBJ2-3
d_call: TRBD2
cdr3_length: 13
cdr3_aa: CASSGLAGDTQYF
cdr3_nt: TGTGCCAGCAGCGGACTAGCGGGGGATACGCAGTATTTT

clone_size: -
v_call: TRBV2
j_call: TRBJ2-2
d_call: -
cdr3_length: 13
cdr3_aa: CASSARTSGELFF
cdr3_nt: TGTGCCAGCAGCGCCCGCACTAGCGGGGAGCTGTTTTTT

clone_size: few
v_call: TRBV12-5
j_call: TRBJ1-5
d_call: TRBD1
cdr3_length: 16
cdr3_aa: CASRDYRGGSNQPQHF
cdr3_nt: TGTGCTAGTAGGGATTACAGGGGTGGGAGCAATCAGCCCCAGCATTTT

clone_size: once
v_call: TRBV9
j_call: TRBJ1-6
d_call: -
cdr3_length: 15
cdr3_aa: CASSVKGSNNSPLHF
cdr3_nt: TGTGCCAGCAGCGTAAAAGGGAGCAATAATTCACCCCTCCACTTT

clone_size: once
v_call: TRBV10-3
j_call: TRBJ2-6
d_call: TRBD1
cdr3_length: 20
cdr3_aa: CAIPKASRGTEGSGANVLTF
cdr3_nt: TGTGCCATTCCCAAGGCCAGTAGGGGGACAGAGGGCTCTGGGGCCAACGTCCTGACTTTC

clone_size: -
v_call: TRBV15
j_call: TRBJ2-6
d_call: TRBD2
cdr3_length: 16
cdr3_aa: CATSRDREAGANVLTF
cdr3_nt: TGTGCCACCAGCAGAGATCGGGAGGCCGGGGCCAACGTCCTGACTTTC

clone_size: -
v_call: TRBV30
j_call: TRBJ1-2
d_call: -
cdr3_length: 13
cdr3_aa: CAWSAPGGSGYTF
cdr3_nt: TGTGCCTGGAGTGCTCCCGGGGGTAGCGGCTACACCTTC

clone_size: -
v_call: TRBV19
j_call: TRBJ1-3
d_call: -
cdr3_length: 13
cdr3_aa: CASADRSGNTIYF
cdr3_nt: TGTGCCAGTGCGGACAGAAGCGGAAACACCATATATTTT

clone_size: -
v_call: TRBV19
j_call: TRBJ2-3
d_call: -
cdr3_length: 15
cdr3_aa: CASSIGGWAPDTQYF
cdr3_nt: TGTGCCAGTAGTATAGGCGGGTGGGCCCCAGATACGCAGTATTTT

clone_size: few
v_call: TRBV11-3
j_call: TRBJ2-5
d_call: -
cdr3_length: 14
cdr3_aa: CASSLNEYQETQYF
cdr3_nt: TGTGCCAGCAGCTTGAATGAGTACCAAGAGACCCAGTACTTC

clone_size: once
v_call: TRBV24-1
j_call: TRBJ2-7
d_call: -
cdr3_length: 15
cdr3_aa: CATSDTGPLMGEQYF
cdr3_nt: TGTGCCACCAGTGATACAGGGCCGCTAATGGGGGAGCAGTACTTC

clone_size: -
v_call: TRBV7-9
j_call: TRBJ2-2
d_call: -
cdr3_length: 13
cdr3_aa: CAATGDRTGELFF
cdr3_nt: TGTGCCGCAACGGGGGATCGGACCGGGGAGCTGTTTTTT

clone_size: -
v_call: TRBV2
j_call: TRBJ2-7
d_call: -
cdr3_length: 14
cdr3_aa: CASSQEGLFYEQYF
cdr3_nt: TGTGCCAGCAGTCAAGAGGGGTTATTTTACGAGCAGTACTTC

clone_size: -
v_call: TRBV29-1
j_call: TRBJ1-4
d_call: TRBD1
cdr3_length: 16
cdr3_aa: CSVVGTGKSRNEKLFF
cdr3_nt: TGCAGCGTTGTCGGGACAGGGAAATCTCGTAATGAAAAACTGTTTTTT

clone_size: -
v_call: TRBV7-2
j_call: TRBJ1-1
d_call: -
cdr3_length: 16
cdr3_aa: CASSSSTIRENTEAFF
cdr3_nt: TGTGCCAGCAGCTCCTCGACCATCCGGGAGAACACTGAAGCTTTCTTT

clone_size: -
v_call: TRBV19
j_call: TRBJ1-2
d_call: -
cdr3_length: 14
cdr3_aa: CASSIEGRYYGYTF
cdr3_nt: TGTGCCAGTAGTATTGAGGGCCGATACTATGGCTACACCTTC

clone_size: -
v_call: TRBV4-2
j_call: TRBJ2-1
d_call: TRBD2
cdr3_length: 16
cdr3_aa: CASSQFGTSTWNEQFF
cdr3_nt: TGTGCCAGCAGCCAATTCGGGACTAGCACATGGAATGAGCAGTTCTTC